The entry below gives a single T cell receptor (beta chain) sequence along with its context. What it recognizes is unknown. Time point denoted: baseline pretreatment blood. Treatment meaning: 15 Gy SBRT to primary tumor, nephrectomy 4 weeks later. Blood was sampled at baseline, 2 weeks and 4 weeks after SBRT. The CDR3 extends over 14 amino acids. Libraries were prepared by immunoSEQ multiplex PCR; TCRdb keeps only in-frame clonotypes and omits some of them. The sample records 87,000 or so clones, less than 90% being singletons. This sample is drawn from a study of radiation and T cells in renal cell carcinoma. At the level of the study: Nephrectomy followed 15 Gy stereotactic body radiation by 4 weeks.

Findings and limits, study-wide: Top tumor clonotypes rose in blood 2 weeks post-radiation, then contracted. No pretreatment tumor biopsies were available for baseline clonotypes.

The sequence was collected from a man over 45 with renal cell carcinoma. Sequencing used blood, obtained from a patient whose treatment included radiotherapy and nephrectomy. The chain has TRBV21-1 and TRBJ2-3; the table's D call of TRBD1 was not tested on the DNA. TRBV21-1 counts as a pseudogene. DNA for the CDR3: TGTGCCAGCAGCAAAAGGGGTGGGACAGATACGCAGTATTTT. It specifies CASSKRGGTDTQYF.